The clone carrying this TCR beta chain has a handful of counts. Its antigen is currently unknown. The CDR3 is 14 amino acids. The germline gives CDR1 MDHEN, CDR2 SYDVKM. The V and J ends lost 3 bases and 2 bases, in that order; junction bases with no gene match: 4. Each patient's primary melanoma had been removed surgically, with risk of metastatic recurrence. The source of the sample is a study of primary melanoma T cells and metastatic recurrence. Study-level information: These T2 to T4 primary melanomas had thickness greater than 1 mm.

Study-level results: Regardless of ulceration, mitotic rate or nodal disease, >20% T-cell fraction appeared protective. Reportedly, T-cell fraction predicted progression-free survival beyond thickness, ulceration, mitoses, age.

Libraries were prepared by immunoSEQ multiplex PCR; TCRdb keeps only in-frame clonotypes and omits some of them. Of some 330 clones listed, 55% to 65% are singletons. Sequences were obtained from melanoma tumor tissue. The clonotype comes from a human donor with melanoma. The V gene is TRBV28, the J gene TRBJ2-7; 7 bases map to TRBD1. CDR3 in amino acids: CASSLGQNTYEQYF. The CDR3 DNA sequence: TGTGCCAGCAGTTTGGGACAGAACACCTACGAGCAGTACTTC.